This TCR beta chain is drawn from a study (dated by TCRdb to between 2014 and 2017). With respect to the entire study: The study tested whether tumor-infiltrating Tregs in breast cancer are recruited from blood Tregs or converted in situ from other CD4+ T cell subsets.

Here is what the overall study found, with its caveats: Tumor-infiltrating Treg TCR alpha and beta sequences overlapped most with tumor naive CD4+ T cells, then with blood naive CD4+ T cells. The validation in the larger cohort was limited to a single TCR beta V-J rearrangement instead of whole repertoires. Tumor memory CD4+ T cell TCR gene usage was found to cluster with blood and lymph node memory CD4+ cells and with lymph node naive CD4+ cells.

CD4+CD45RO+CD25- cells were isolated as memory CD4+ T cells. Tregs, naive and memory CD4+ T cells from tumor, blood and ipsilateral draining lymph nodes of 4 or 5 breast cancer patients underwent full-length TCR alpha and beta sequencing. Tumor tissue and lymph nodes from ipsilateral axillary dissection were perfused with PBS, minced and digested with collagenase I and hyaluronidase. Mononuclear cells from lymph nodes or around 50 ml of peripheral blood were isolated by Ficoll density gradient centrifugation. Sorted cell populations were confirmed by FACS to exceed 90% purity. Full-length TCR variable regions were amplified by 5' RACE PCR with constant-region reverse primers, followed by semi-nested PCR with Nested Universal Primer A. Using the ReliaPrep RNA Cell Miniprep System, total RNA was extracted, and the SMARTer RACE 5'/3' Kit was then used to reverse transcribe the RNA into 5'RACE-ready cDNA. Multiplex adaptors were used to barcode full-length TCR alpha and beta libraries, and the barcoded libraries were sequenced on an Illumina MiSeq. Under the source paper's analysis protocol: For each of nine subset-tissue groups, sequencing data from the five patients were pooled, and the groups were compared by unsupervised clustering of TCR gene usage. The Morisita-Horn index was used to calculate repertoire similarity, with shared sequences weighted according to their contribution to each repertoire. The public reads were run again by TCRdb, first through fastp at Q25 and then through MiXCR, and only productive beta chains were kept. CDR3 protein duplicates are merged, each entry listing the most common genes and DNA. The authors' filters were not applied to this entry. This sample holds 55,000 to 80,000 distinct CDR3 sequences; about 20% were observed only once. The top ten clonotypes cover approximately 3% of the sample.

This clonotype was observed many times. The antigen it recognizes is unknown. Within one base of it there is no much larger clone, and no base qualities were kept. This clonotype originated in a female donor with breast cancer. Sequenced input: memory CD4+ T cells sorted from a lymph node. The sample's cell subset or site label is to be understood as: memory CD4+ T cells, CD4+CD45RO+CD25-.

Read as DNA, the sequence is TGCGCCAGCACCTTCAACCAGCCCCAGCATTTT. It is translated as CASTFNQPQHF. The sequence links TRBV4-3 to TRBJ1-5; no D gene can be assigned with confidence. Including cysteine and phenylalanine, the CDR3 has 11 amino acids. The retained sequence is limited to the CDR3, 33 bases, with the frame set at the first base. V was cut back by 7 bases and J by 7 bases, leaving a gap of 8 bases between them. CDR1 LGHNA and CDR2 YSLEER were looked up in the germline V gene.